The 27 T cell receptor beta chains below come from one sample, sequenced in a study of cytomegalovirus exposure and HLA in healthy donors (dated 2017 in TCRdb). Libraries were constructed by the immunoSEQ multiplex PCR assay. The multiplex PCR relied on a mix of 60 forward primers for TCR Vbeta segments and 13 reverse primers for TCR Jbeta segments. The source is immuneACCESS, and TCRdb retained only in-frame sequences with V and J called. Part of the clones is not carried over; for the studies checked, unresolved V genes explain less than half of this, and the remainder is unexplained. Recorded for this sample are approximately 110,000 clones; roughly three quarters of them occurred a single time. About 5.7% of the sample goes to the ten largest clones. The sequencing input was PBMCs. Receptor source: a male donor in good health and CMV-seronegative.

The genes are TRBV28 and TRBJ2-3; D is ambiguous. CDR3 length: 12 amino acids. CDR1 and CDR2 from the germline V gene are MDHEN and SYDVKM. V shed 7 bases and J shed 11 bases, with 16 bases lying between them. The CDR3 nucleotides are TGTGCCAGCAACCTACCTGCTAGTGTGCAGTATTTT. It codes for CASNLPASVQYF.

CDR3 sequence (DNA): TGTGCCAGCAAGACAGGGGGCCTTGAGCAGTTCTTC. Amino acid sequence: CASKTGGLEQFF. The chain employs TRBV27 and TRBJ2-1; 10 bases agree with TRBD1. CDR3 length equals 12 residues. The V gene end was trimmed by 7 bases and the J gene end by 9 bases; junction bases not matched to a gene: 3. The germline CDR1 and CDR2 sequences are MNHEY and SMNVEV (reference sequence).

This chain joins TRBV18 and TRBJ2-3; D is unresolved. Trimming shortened V by 3 bases and J by 7 bases, and 5 bases separated the two germline ends. Per germline, CDR1 KGHSH and CDR2 LQKENI. This CDR3 has 11 residues. Here the CDR3 reads CASSPENTQYF. The CDR3 DNA is TGTGCCAGCTCACCGGAGAATACGCAGTATTTT.

The V call is TRBV7-2, the J call TRBJ1-5; D perhaps matches TRBD1 (6 bases). The germline V gene encodes CDR1 SGHTA and CDR2 FQGNSA. The CDR3 is 15 amino acids. V lost 2 bases to trimming and J lost 5 bases, with 13 bases between them. Here the CDR3 DNA reads TGTGCCAGCAGCTTAAACAGGGTCATGCATCAGCCCCAGCATTTT. This sequence encodes CASSLNRVMHQPQHF. Supplemented by reference TRBV7-2 and TRBJ1-5, the full variable domain reads GAGVSQSPSNKVTEKGKDVELRCDPISGHTALYWYRQSLGQGLEFLIYFQGNSAPDKSGLPSDRFSAERTGGSVSTLTIQRTQQEDSAVYLCASSLNRVMHQPQHFGDGTRLSIL.

The CDR3 protein is CASSFSQREGQETQYF. The CDR3 region has the DNA TGTGCCAGCAGCTTTTCCCAGCGGGAGGGCCAAGAGACCCAGTACTTC. This sequence joins TRBV5-4 and TRBJ2-5; 10 bases line up with TRBD2. The CDR3 has 16 residues. The ends lost 2 bases at V and 1 base at J; junction bases unmatched: 5. CDR1 and CDR2 (germline): SGHNT, YYREEE (reference sequence).

The gene calls are TRBV28 and TRBJ2-7, with 8 bases fitting TRBD1. The CDR3 is 14 amino acids. Germline CDR1 and CDR2: MDHEN and SYDVKM. The J segment lost 3 bases and the V segment lost 4 bases, leaving 5 bases of the junction unmatched. CDR3 in amino acids: CASSYFGQGYEQYF. The CDR3, as DNA: TGTGCCAGCAGTTACTTCGGACAGGGCTACGAGCAGTACTTC.

This clone showed up just a few times. J is TRBJ1-2 and V is TRBV4-2; 7 bases align to TRBD1. Trimming took 5 bases from V and 6 from J; bases not matched to a gene: 9. The CDR3 runs 14 residues. CDR1 and CDR2 (germline): LGHNA, YNFKEQ. CDR3 in amino acids: CASSVDRVEDGYTF. The DNA of the CDR3 is TGTGCCAGCAGCGTCGACAGGGTGGAGGATGGCTACACCTTC.

This CDR3 reads CASSLGTSGSSYEQYF. In DNA form, the CDR3 reads TGTGCCAGCAGCTTGGGGACTAGCGGGAGCTCCTACGAGCAGTACTTC. This chain joins TRBV5-8 and TRBJ2-7; 13 bases are shared with TRBD2. CDR3 length: 16 residues. Germline trimming cut 0 bases from V and 0 bases from J; bases unmatched to any gene: 0. Germline assignment: CDR1 SGHTS and CDR2 YDEGEE. Full variable domain (remainder filled in from reference TRBV5-8 and TRBJ2-7): EAGVTQSPTHLIKTRGQQATLRCSPISGHTSVYWYQQALGLGLQFLLWYDEGEERNRGNFPPRFSGRQFPNYSSELNVNALELEDSALYLCASSLGTSGSSYEQYFGPGTRLTVT.

Here the CDR3 DNA reads TGCGCCAGCAGCGCATTGACAGGGGGAGAAGTCACTGAAGCTTTCTTT. Translation: CASSALTGGEVTEAFF. The chain employs TRBV4-3 and TRBJ1-1, with 9 bases lining up with TRBD1. CDR1 is LGHNA, CDR2 YSLEER, per germline. J gave up 4 bases and V 5 bases, and 11 bases lay outside the gene matches. The CDR3 has 16 residues.

The chain recombines TRBV5-1 with TRBJ2-1; D is perhaps TRBD2 (5 bases). The CDR3 is 17 amino acids. CDR1 is SGHRS and CDR2 is YFSETQ in the germline V gene. V was trimmed by 7 bases and J by 0 bases, leaving 20 bases between them. The CDR3 reads CASSRGWTDLSYNEQFF. The CDR3 region has the DNA TGCGCCAGCTCCCGGGGTTGGACCGACCTCTCCTACAATGAGCAGTTCTTC.

The chain uses TRBV27 and TRBJ2-3; 12 positions agree with TRBD2. Unmatched junction bases numbered 5, after V lost 9 bases and J lost 4 bases. Germline V lookup: CDR1 MNHEY, CDR2 SMNVEV (reference sequence). CDR3 length: 14 amino acids. The CDR3 sequence: CASRLAGAPDTQYF. CDR3 nucleotides: TGTGCCAGTAGACTAGCGGGAGCCCCAGATACGCAGTATTTT.

This clone was observed once. The chain uses TRBV6-5 and TRBJ1-5; D unresolved. Germline CDR1 is MNHEY and CDR2 is SVGAGI. This CDR3 comprises 15 residues. Trimming removed 6 bases from V and 1 base from J, with 13 bases in between. The CDR3 DNA reads TGTGCCAGCAGCCCCGCGGGGTTCAGCAATCAGCCCCAGCATTTT. Amino acid sequence: CASSPAGFSNQPQHF.

Note on this clone: The same CDR3 is also encoded by other DNA sequences in this sample. The J gene is TRBJ2-3, the V gene TRBV30, with 7 nucleotides matching TRBD2. The germline CDR1 and CDR2 sequences are GTSNPN and SVGIG (reference sequence). V shed 0 bases and J 1 base; nucleotides not matched to a gene: 1. The CDR3 is made up of 14 amino acids. In nucleotides, the CDR3 is TGTGCCTGGAGTGTGGGAGGGCGCACAGATACGCAGTATTTT. Protein: CAWSVGGRTDTQYF.

The chain is built from TRBV10-3 and TRBJ1-5; TRBD1 matches at 12 bases. Germline V gene lookup returns CDR1 ENHRY and CDR2 SYGVKD. This CDR3 spans 15 amino acids. V gave up 10 bases and J gave up 6 bases; unmatched junction bases: 10. DNA of the CDR3: TGTGCCAGCTGTACCGGGACAGGGGGCGGTCAGCCCCAGCATTTT. It translates to CASCTGTGGGQPQHF.

The chain carries TRBV18 and TRBJ2-3; possibly TRBD2 for D (6 bases). CDR1 is KGHSH and CDR2 is LQKENI in the germline V gene. The V gene lost 4 bases and the J gene lost 4 bases, with 15 bases spanning the gap. The CDR3 has 15 amino acids. The DNA of the CDR3 is TGTGCCAGCTCACTGACGTTGGGGGGTGCAGATACGCAGTATTTT. Translation: CASSLTLGGADTQYF.

The chain links TRBV6-1 to TRBJ2-2; tentatively, D is TRBD2 (5 bases). Germline values: CDR1 MNHNS, CDR2 SASEGT. This CDR3 spans 14 amino acids. Trimming took off 4 bases at V and 6 bases at J, with 12 bases between the two ends. CDR3 nucleotides: TGTGCCAGCAGTGCGGACTCGCAATCCGGGGAGCTGTTTTTT. Translating it yields CASSADSQSGELFF.

This clone was observed once. The chain combines TRBV11-2 with TRBJ2-7, with a weak D call TRBD2 (5 bases). The CDR3 extends over 13 amino acids. Germline lookup yields CDR1 SGHAT and CDR2 FQNNGV. V was cut by 5 bases and J by 6 bases, with 14 bases left in between. This CDR3 is CASSPGTRGEQYF. The DNA for the CDR3 is TGTGCCAGCAGCCCTGGAACTCGGGGCGAGCAGTACTTC.

This chain connects TRBV5-1 to TRBJ2-2, with D possibly matching TRBD1 (5 bases). Trimming stripped 7 bases from V and 6 bases from J, with 13 bases between. The V gene's germline CDR1 is SGHRS and CDR2 YFSETQ. CDR3 length: 13 amino acids. This CDR3 reads CASSRETAGELFF. CDR3 in DNA: TGCGCCAGCTCCAGGGAAACCGCCGGGGAGCTGTTTTTT.

V and J are TRBV6-1 and TRBJ1-3; possible D gene TRBD1, 6 bases. This CDR3 has 13 amino acids. Trimming stripped 8 bases from V and 2 bases from J, with 10 bases between. Looked up from germline, CDR1 is MNHNS and CDR2 is SASEGT. The CDR3 DNA follows: TGTGCCAGCCAGGGGATCGCTGGAAACACCATATATTTT. Its translation: CASQGIAGNTIYF.

The V call is TRBV27, the J call TRBJ2-1; 9 bases align to TRBD2. V shed 6 bases and J 5 bases; nucleotides not matched to a gene: 5. Germline assignment: CDR1 MNHEY and CDR2 SMNVEV (reference sequence). The CDR3 covers 14 residues. CDR3 amino acids: CASRLLAGNNEQFF. The CDR3 nucleotides read TGTGCCAGCAGACTACTAGCGGGCAACAATGAGCAGTTCTTC.

The chain carries TRBV6-6 and TRBJ2-1, with TRBD2 matching over 11 bases. Germline lookup yields CDR1 MNHNY and CDR2 SVGAGI (reference sequence). The CDR3 contains 16 residues. The J segment lost 5 bases and the V segment lost 6 bases, leaving 9 bases of the junction unmatched. This chain's CDR3 is CASSPRRGLADNEQFF. CDR3 bases: TGTGCCAGCAGCCCTCGGCGGGGACTAGCGGACAATGAGCAGTTCTTC.

This chain uses TRBV2 with TRBJ2-1, with 8 nucleotides matching TRBD2. The germline CDR1 and CDR2 sequences are SNHLY and FYNNEI. V was pared by 2 bases and J by 5 bases, with 11 bases of the junction left unmatched. There are 17 residues in the CDR3. The CDR3 is CASSELSKLADNNEQFF. The CDR3 DNA reads as TGTGCCAGCAGTGAATTATCGAAACTAGCGGATAACAATGAGCAGTTCTTC.

J is TRBJ2-5 and V is TRBV5-6; TRBD2 matches 8 bases. CDR1 is SGHDT and CDR2 is YYEEEE in the germline V gene. The CDR3 loop spans 15 amino acids. Trimming removed 0 bases from V and 4 bases from J; junction bases left unmatched: 5. The CDR3: CASSLVTGGPETQYF. The DNA of the CDR3 is TGTGCCAGCAGCTTGGTAACGGGAGGGCCAGAGACCCAGTACTTC. The full variable domain, in which reference TRBV5-6 and TRBJ2-5 provide the parts outside the CDR3, is DAGVTQSPTHLIKTRGQQVTLRCSPKSGHDTVSWYQQALGQGPQFIFQYYEEEERQRGNFPDRFSGHQFPNYSSELNVNALLLGDSALYLCASSLVTGGPETQYFGPGTRLLVL.

The chain combines TRBV11-3 with TRBJ2-7; 10 bases line up with TRBD1. Germline V gene data show CDR1 as SGHNT and CDR2 as YENEEA. The CDR3 loop spans 15 amino acids. The V segment lost 7 bases and the J segment 7 bases; nucleotides outside the gene matches: 13. The DNA of the CDR3 is TGTGCCAGCACCCAGACCGGGACAGGGGTCTGGGAGCAGTACTTC. Its protein is CASTQTGTGVWEQYF.

This clone appeared a single time. The chain uses TRBV7-9 and TRBJ2-1; D is possibly TRBD2 (6 bases). Germline V gene lookup returns CDR1 SEHNR and CDR2 FQNEAQ (reference sequence). The V end lost 6 bases, the J end lost 0 bases, and 18 bases lay between the germline ends. The CDR3 extends over 17 amino acids. Here the CDR3 reads CASRKEGGWSSYNEQFF. DNA of the CDR3: TGTGCCAGCAGAAAGGAGGGCGGGTGGAGCTCCTACAATGAGCAGTTCTTC.

J is TRBJ2-1 and V is TRBV5-4; 8 positions agree with TRBD2. The CDR3 covers 15 residues. Germline loops: CDR1 SGHNT, CDR2 YYREEE (reference sequence). The trim removed 9 bases at V and 3 bases at J, leaving 11 bases unmatched. CDR3: CATQKAGVYYNEQFF. The CDR3 region has the DNA TGTGCCACCCAGAAAGCGGGAGTATACTACAATGAGCAGTTCTTC.

The chain is built from TRBV7-9 and TRBJ1-1; TRBD1 matches at 9 bases. V shed 6 bases and J 7 bases; nucleotides not matched to a gene: 12. The CDR3 has 15 residues. Germline CDR1 is SEHNR and CDR2 is FQNEAQ (reference sequence). The CDR3 is CASSLTGGSYHEAFF. CDR3 DNA: TGTGCCAGCAGTTTGACAGGGGGGAGCTATCATGAAGCTTTCTTT.